The source of this T cell receptor beta chain is a study of beta chain features in type 1 diabetes. Study details: All samples combined gave around 98,000,000 sorted cells for examination.

Purity exceeding 98% was reached by all sorted populations. cDNA synthesis used the whole RNA isolate, giving expressed TCRB sequences. Clones were sequenced by immunoSEQ multiplex PCR, and TCRdb holds only the in-frame ones, with some missing. The sample yields some 700,000 clones, 13% seen once. The CDR3 runs to 12 residues. Trimming removed 4 bases at V and 4 bases at J, with 10 bases between. The germline V gene encodes CDR1 SQVTM and CDR2 ANQGSEA. In its sample, this clone was seen a few times. What it recognizes is unknown. Other DNA variants within this sample encode the same CDR3. Points from the study as a whole: Shorter TCRB CDR3s, moderately but significantly so, were found in Type 1 diabetes patients in all four CD4+ subsets.

The sequencing sample was made of naive CD4+ T cells from blood. V and J are TRBV29-1 and TRBJ1-1; TRBD1 is a possible D gene (5 bases). The receptor's source is a man between 18 and 35 years old with type 1 diabetes. CDR3 region: CSVGPGGTEAFF. The CDR3 region has the DNA TGCAGCGTTGGGCCCGGGGGCACTGAAGCTTTCTTT.